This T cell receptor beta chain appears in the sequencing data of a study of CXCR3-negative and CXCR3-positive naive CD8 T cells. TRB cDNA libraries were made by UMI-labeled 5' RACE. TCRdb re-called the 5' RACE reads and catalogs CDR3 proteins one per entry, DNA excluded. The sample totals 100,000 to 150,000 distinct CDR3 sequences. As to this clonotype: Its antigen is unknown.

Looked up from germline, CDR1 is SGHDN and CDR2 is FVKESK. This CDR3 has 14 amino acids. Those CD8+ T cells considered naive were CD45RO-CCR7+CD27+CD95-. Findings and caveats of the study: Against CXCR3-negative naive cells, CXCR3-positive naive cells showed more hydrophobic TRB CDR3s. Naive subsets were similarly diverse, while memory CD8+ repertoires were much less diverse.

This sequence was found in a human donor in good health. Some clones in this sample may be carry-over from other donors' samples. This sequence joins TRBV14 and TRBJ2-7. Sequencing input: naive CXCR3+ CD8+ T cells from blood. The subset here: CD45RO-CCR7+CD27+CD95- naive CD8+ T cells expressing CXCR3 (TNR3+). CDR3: CASSQDISTYEQYF.